A single sample gave rise to the 14 T cell receptor beta chains below, sequenced in a study of blood T cell repertoires in COVID-19. Profiled with immunoSEQ multiplex PCR; TCRdb holds only in-frame clones, not every one. Counted here are hundreds of thousands of clones, about 91% occurring once; the ten biggest clones make up around an eighth. The sample comprised peripheral blood. The receptors originated from a woman between 45 and 65 years old with COVID-19, enrolled during active disease.

This clone was seen only a few times. Written as DNA, the CDR3 is TGTGCCAGCCAAGTTGACAGGGACACTGAAGCTTTCTTT. Encoded protein: CASQVDRDTEAFF. The chain carries TRBV12-3 or TRBV12-4 and TRBJ1-1; 7 nucleotides line up with TRBD1. After removal of 8 bases from V and 3 bases from J, the junction contained 6 bases not matched to a gene. The CDR3 sequence is 13 residues long.

V is TRBV27 and J is TRBJ2-7; maybe TRBD1 (6 bases). The CDR3 sequence is 11 residues long. The V end lost 5 bases, the J end lost 6 bases, and 8 bases lay between the germline ends. Germline V CDR1 and CDR2: MNHEY, SMNVEV (reference sequence). CDR3 DNA: TGTGCCAGCAGTCAACAGGGCGAGCAGTACTTC. Translation gives CASSQQGEQYF.

V is TRBV2 and J is TRBJ2-7; TRBD2 aligns across 7 bases. Germline V CDR1 and CDR2: SNHLY, FYNNEI. The trim removed 6 bases at V and 6 bases at J, leaving 8 bases unmatched. This CDR3 contains 13 residues. The CDR3 DNA reads TGTGCCAGCAGGTCGGATCTAGCGGTCGAGCAGTACTTC. Protein product: CASRSDLAVEQYF.

The chain uses TRBV5-1 and TRBJ1-1; 9 bases line up with TRBD1. The CDR3 loop spans 19 amino acids. The V and J ends lost 0 bases and 1 base, in that order; junction bases with no gene match: 13. Germline V gene lookup returns CDR1 SGHRS and CDR2 YFSETQ. The CDR3 DNA reads as TGCGCCAGCAGCTTGGAACCCCTCTTACAGGGGGCCTGGAACACTGAAGCTTTCTTT. Protein product: CASSLEPLLQGAWNTEAFF.

The gene calls are TRBV4-2 and TRBJ1-4; the D gene is possibly TRBD1 (5 bases). Germline values: CDR1 LGHNA, CDR2 YNFKEQ. The CDR3 contains 17 residues. Trimming cost V 1 base and J 7 bases, with 19 bases left between them. DNA of the CDR3: TGTGCCAGCAGCCAAGTGGTCGGGACTGTGAGTTTTGAAAAACTGTTTTTT. This codes for CASSQVVGTVSFEKLFF.

This clone was seen a handful of times. This CDR3 is CASIQGGYEQYF. CDR3 nucleotide sequence: TGTGCCAGCATCCAGGGGGGATACGAGCAGTACTTC. This chain links TRBV6-5 with TRBJ2-7, with D perhaps matching TRBD1 (7 bases). V was cut by 7 bases and J by 4 bases, with 11 bases left in between. CDR3 size: 12 residues. Looked up from germline, CDR1 is MNHEY and CDR2 is SVGAGI.

This chain uses TRBV6-5 with TRBJ2-2; D is possibly TRBD1 (5 bases). The CDR3 sequence is 13 residues long. Deletions cut 11 bases from V and 3 bases from J, with 13 bases between. Germline CDR1 and CDR2: MNHEY and SVGAGI. CDR3 protein: CAAKGQDTGELFF. The CDR3 coding sequence is TGTGCCGCCAAGGGGCAGGACACCGGGGAGCTGTTTTTT.

The gene calls are TRBV7-9 and TRBJ1-2; 9 bases are a match to TRBD1. V shed 5 bases and J 4 bases; nucleotides not matched to a gene: 11. This CDR3 contains 16 residues. Germline V gives CDR1 SEHNR, CDR2 FQNEAQ (reference sequence). The CDR3 DNA reads TGTGCCAGCAGCCAGAAGACAGGGGGGCCCAGCTATGGCTACACCTTC. Protein product: CASSQKTGGPSYGYTF.

V gene TRBV10-2 combines with J gene TRBJ1-2; D is unclear. V dropped 2 bases and J dropped 2 bases, with 9 bases sitting between them. From germline, CDR1 is WSHSY and CDR2 SAAADI. This CDR3 has 14 residues. CDR3 amino acids: CASSEGPANYGYTF. CDR3 nucleotide sequence: TGCGCCAGCAGTGAGGGGCCGGCCAACTATGGCTACACCTTC.

The chain combines TRBV6-2 or TRBV6-3 with TRBJ2-1; 12 bases are shared with TRBD2. Trimming at V came to 6 bases and at J to 1 base, leaving 10 bases not matched to a gene. This CDR3 contains 18 residues. Looked up from germline, CDR1 is MNHEY and CDR2 is SVGEGT. The CDR3: CASSPLAGGPGSYNEQFF. The DNA for the CDR3 is TGTGCCAGCAGCCCTCTAGCGGGGGGGCCAGGATCCTACAATGAGCAGTTCTTC.

The chain has TRBV9 and TRBJ1-2; D perhaps matches TRBD1 (6 bases). The CDR3 loop spans 13 amino acids. The V and J ends lost 4 bases and 7 bases respectively, with 14 bases between them. Germline values: CDR1 SGDLS, CDR2 YYNGEE. As DNA, the CDR3 is TGTGCCAGCAGCCACCTCCGAGGGGGTGGCTACACCTTC. Amino acid sequence: CASSHLRGGGYTF.

In regard to this clone: Other DNA sequences from this sample encode an identical CDR3 as well. J is TRBJ2-7 and V is TRBV5-6; D gene uncertain. CDR1 is SGHDT and CDR2 is YYEEEE in the germline V gene. The V and J ends lost 3 bases and 1 base respectively, with 5 bases between them. CDR3 size: 12 residues. The CDR3 DNA reads as TGTGCCAGCAGCTCATCATCCTACGAGCAGTACTTC. It codes for CASSSSSYEQYF.

The rearrangement uses TRBV28 and TRBJ2-3; D unresolved. The CDR3 has 14 amino acids. The germline V gene encodes CDR1 MDHEN and CDR2 SYDVKM. V lost 4 bases and J lost 5, with 13 bases in between. The DNA for the CDR3 is TGTGCCAGCAGTTGGTCGACTGCTATAGATACGCAGTATTTT. Translation gives CASSWSTAIDTQYF.

This chain joins TRBV6-5 and TRBJ2-7, with 9 bases fitting TRBD1. This CDR3 region has 13 residues. With V trimmed by 6 bases and J by 4 bases, 4 bases remained unmatched. Germline CDR1 MNHEY, CDR2 SVGAGI. DNA of the CDR3: TGTGCCAGCAGGGACAGGGGAGGGTACGAGCAGTACTTC. Residues: CASRDRGGYEQYF.